This T cell receptor beta chain was sequenced in a study of early T cells in non-severe SARS-CoV-2 infection (dated by TCRdb to the early 2020s). A note on the overall study: Because TCR sequencing relied on bulk RNA taken from unsorted whole blood, pairing of alpha and beta chains was not possible. Here is what the overall study found, with its caveats: Matching against VDJdb was skewed toward anti-spike CD8 responses, likely underestimated virus-specific expansions, and missed private and CD4 specificities.

This clonotype occurred many times. Its recognized antigen is unknown. No base-level quality is on record; no much larger clone is a single base apart. Its CDR3 holds 13 amino acids, cysteine through phenylalanine. Kept here is only the CDR3 DNA, which spans 39 bases and is read in frame from base 1. From a lookup of the germline V gene, CDR1 and CDR2 are SNHLY and FYNNEI. V lost 1 base and J lost 4 bases; the stretch between them is 7 bases long. Set within a cohort of healthcare workers in London, UK, this nested case-control study involved weekly PCR testing of nasopharyngeal swabs along with blood sampling. Between 23 and 31 March 2020, the week of the UK lockdown, healthcare workers were enrolled and then followed up weekly for as long as 16 weeks. The library came from 5' RACE. TCRdb names NextSeq 500 as the instrument used. The TCR library protocol attached unique molecular identifiers to individual cDNA molecules to correct for sequencing error and PCR bias. TCR alpha and beta chains were both sequenced, and the abundances of alpha and beta sequences in each sample were closely correlated with each other. The original pipeline was this. Decombinator V4 was used to annotate TCR sequences for V gene, J gene and CDR3. TCRs were defined as expanded if a significant change between any two time points was detected under a Poisson model with p below 0.0001. Abundances of TCRs were expressed as counts per million after normalisation to the total number of TCRs sequenced in each sample. TRAV1-2 paired with TRAJ12, TRAJ20 or TRAJ33 defined MAIT TCRs, while TRAV10 paired with TRAJ18 defined iNKT TCRs. VDJdb, accessed on 1 November 2021, was searched for TCRs annotated for CMV, EBV and SARS-CoV-2, and TCRs annotated for more than one antigen were excluded. Using fastp trimming at Q25 and MiXCR clonotype assembly, TCRdb reanalyzed the public sequencing data and kept in-frame beta chains. CDR3 protein duplicates are merged, each entry listing the most common genes and DNA. What appears here as the V and J calls and clone size reflects TCRdb's work, not the paper's. The sample records tens of thousands of distinct CDR3 sequences, around 9.1% of which are singletons. The ten largest clones capture 4.2% of the sample.

Input material: whole blood. This sequence originates from an adult who was a healthcare worker with PCR-confirmed SARS-CoV-2 infection or an uninfected control (not recorded which). The rearranged segments are TRBV2 and TRBJ1-1, with no confidently assigned D gene. The DNA reads as follows: TGTGCCAGCAGTGAAGGGGTTGGCACTGAAGCTTTCTTT. Translated, it gives CASSEGVGTEAFF.